These T cell receptor beta chains were read from a single sample in a study of blood T cell repertoires in COVID-19. Sequencing was performed with immunoSEQ multiplex PCR; in TCRdb, only in-frame clones are kept and a portion is missing. The sample shows approximately 200,000 clones, 85% to 90% of them seen only once. Input material: peripheral blood. The receptors originated from a man between 60 and 70 years old who had recovered from COVID-19. CDR3s include the opening cysteine and the closing phenylalanine or tryptophan. Fields, in order: J gene, D gene, V gene, clone size, CDR3 DNA, CDR3 protein. The D gene is left open where the match is weak. Rows may omit the clone size; those that give it use once, few, many or a size class.

J gene: TRBJ2-5; D gene: NA; V gene: TRBV3-1/TRBV3-2; clone size: NA; CDR3 DNA: TGTGCCAGCAGCCAATGGTCGGGGGTGGGCTCACAAGAGACCCAGTACTTC; CDR3 protein: CASSQWSGVGSQETQYF
J gene: TRBJ1-1; D gene: NA; V gene: TRBV7-3; clone size: NA; CDR3 DNA: TGTGCCAGCAGCTTAGAAGGAGGTAGGGACACTGAAGCTTTCTTT; CDR3 protein: CASSLEGGRDTEAFF
J gene: TRBJ2-7; D gene: TRBD1; V gene: TRBV28; clone size: NA; CDR3 DNA: TGTGCCAGCGGTAGTTCTGGGACAGGGGACTACGAGCAGTACTTC; CDR3 protein: CASGSSGTGDYEQYF
J gene: TRBJ2-2; D gene: TRBD2; V gene: TRBV6-2/TRBV6-3; clone size: NA; CDR3 DNA: TGTGCCAGCAGTTTACGGACTAGCGGAGTTCCGAACACCGGGGAGCTGTTTTTT; CDR3 protein: CASSLRTSGVPNTGELFF
J gene: TRBJ2-7; D gene: TRBD1; V gene: TRBV7-8; clone size: NA; CDR3 DNA: TGTGCCAGCAGCTTCGCGGACAGGGGACGCGAGCAGTACTTC; CDR3 protein: CASSFADRGREQYF
J gene: TRBJ1-1; D gene: NA; V gene: TRBV28; clone size: NA; CDR3 DNA: TGTGCCAGCAGTATAAGTAGGGGCATGAACACTGAAGCTTTCTTT; CDR3 protein: CASSISRGMNTEAFF
J gene: TRBJ1-3; D gene: TRBD1; V gene: TRBV28; clone size: once; CDR3 DNA: TGTGCCAGCAGTCCCGGGACAGGGGGTACCTCCGGAAACACCATATATTTT; CDR3 protein: CASSPGTGGTSGNTIYF
J gene: TRBJ2-7; D gene: NA; V gene: TRBV7-9; clone size: NA; CDR3 DNA: TGTGCCAGCAGCCCCGACAGTGGGGAGCAGTACTTC; CDR3 protein: CASSPDSGEQYF
J gene: TRBJ2-5; D gene: TRBD1; V gene: TRBV30; clone size: NA; CDR3 DNA: TGTGCCTGGAGTATAGGACAGGGGGGACAAGAGACCCAGTACTTC; CDR3 protein: CAWSIGQGGQETQYF
J gene: TRBJ2-2; D gene: NA; V gene: TRBV29-1; clone size: NA; CDR3 DNA: TGCAGCGTGTTACCTCAGGGATGGACCGGGGAGCTGTTTTTT; CDR3 protein: CSVLPQGWTGELFF
J gene: TRBJ1-1; D gene: NA; V gene: TRBV6-5; clone size: NA; CDR3 DNA: TGTACCACCCGACGGGGGGTGAACACTGAAGCTTTCTTT; CDR3 protein: CTTRRGVNTEAFF
J gene: TRBJ2-1; D gene: TRBD2; V gene: TRBV28; clone size: NA; CDR3 DNA: TGTGCCAGCAGTCCGGGACTAGCGGGAACTAATGAGCAGTTCTTC; CDR3 protein: CASSPGLAGTNEQFF
J gene: TRBJ2-3; D gene: NA; V gene: TRBV10-3; clone size: once; CDR3 DNA: TGTGCCATCAGTGAGCCGACGGACGGAGGGTTTGATACGCAGTATTTT; CDR3 protein: CAISEPTDGGFDTQYF
J gene: TRBJ1-6; D gene: NA; V gene: TRBV30; clone size: once; CDR3 DNA: TGTGCCTGGAGTGGTGACAGGCAAAATTCACCCCTCCACTTT; CDR3 protein: CAWSGDRQNSPLHF
J gene: TRBJ2-7; D gene: NA; V gene: TRBV12-3/TRBV12-4; clone size: NA; CDR3 DNA: TGTGCCAGCCATAGGACTGGTAGGCACGAGCAGTACTTC; CDR3 protein: CASHRTGRHEQYF
J gene: TRBJ2-5; D gene: NA; V gene: TRBV3-1/TRBV3-2; clone size: NA; CDR3 DNA: TGTGCCAGCAGCCAAGGGATGGGCCCAGAGACCCAGTACTTC; CDR3 protein: CASSQGMGPETQYF
J gene: TRBJ2-2; D gene: NA; V gene: TRBV7-6; clone size: NA; CDR3 DNA: TGTGCCAGCAGCTTAGGCCTAGAATGGACCGGGGAGCTGTTTTTT; CDR3 protein: CASSLGLEWTGELFF
J gene: TRBJ2-1; D gene: TRBD1; V gene: TRBV27; clone size: few; CDR3 DNA: TGTGCCAGCATCGCTCCGGGACAGGGGTACGATGAGCAGTTCTTC; CDR3 protein: CASIAPGQGYDEQFF
J gene: TRBJ2-1; D gene: TRBD2; V gene: TRBV9; clone size: NA; CDR3 DNA: TGTGCCAGCAGCCTTGGGACTAGCGGGGGGAACTACAATGAGCAGTTCTTC; CDR3 protein: CASSLGTSGGNYNEQFF
J gene: TRBJ2-4; D gene: TRBD1; V gene: TRBV2; clone size: NA; CDR3 DNA: TGTGCCAGATCAGACAGGGTCCAAAACATTCAGTACTTC; CDR3 protein: CARSDRVQNIQYF
J gene: TRBJ2-1; D gene: NA; V gene: TRBV5-1; clone size: NA; CDR3 DNA: TGCGCCAGCAGCTTGGGCCCAGAATACAGCAATGAGCAGTTCTTC; CDR3 protein: CASSLGPEYSNEQFF
J gene: TRBJ2-2; D gene: TRBD2; V gene: TRBV6-1; clone size: NA; CDR3 DNA: TGTGCCAGCAGTGAAGGGAGACTAGCGGGAGGGGAGGCGAACACCGGGGAGCTGTTTTTT; CDR3 protein: CASSEGRLAGGEANTGELFF
J gene: TRBJ2-3; D gene: NA; V gene: TRBV24-1; clone size: NA; CDR3 DNA: TGTGCCACATCTCGGGGTAGCACAGATACGCAGTATTTT; CDR3 protein: CATSRGSTDTQYF
J gene: TRBJ2-7; D gene: TRBD1; V gene: TRBV6-5; clone size: NA; CDR3 DNA: TGTGCCAGCAGCAAGGGACAGGGAAGGGACTACGAGCAGTACTTC; CDR3 protein: CASSKGQGRDYEQYF
J gene: TRBJ1-1; D gene: TRBD1; V gene: TRBV15; clone size: NA; CDR3 DNA: TGTGCCACCAGCAGGACAGGGGGCGCGGGCACTGAAGCTTTCTTT; CDR3 protein: CATSRTGGAGTEAFF
J gene: TRBJ1-2; D gene: NA; V gene: TRBV14; clone size: NA; CDR3 DNA: TGTGCCAGCAGCCAAGTAAAGAGTTCTTTTGGCTACACCTTC; CDR3 protein: CASSQVKSSFGYTF
J gene: TRBJ1-5; D gene: TRBD1; V gene: TRBV15; clone size: few; CDR3 DNA: TGTGCCACCAGCAGAACAGACAGGGGGCAGCGCAATCAGCCCCAGCATTTT; CDR3 protein: CATSRTDRGQRNQPQHF
J gene: TRBJ2-3; D gene: TRBD1; V gene: TRBV19; clone size: NA; CDR3 DNA: TGTGCCAGTAGTCGGACAGGGAACACAGATACGCAGTATTTT; CDR3 protein: CASSRTGNTDTQYF
J gene: TRBJ2-7; D gene: TRBD1; V gene: TRBV5-1; clone size: NA; CDR3 DNA: TGCGCCAGCAGCCCGGACCCGACAGGGGGCCGGGGCGAGCAGTACTTC; CDR3 protein: CASSPDPTGGRGEQYF
J gene: TRBJ2-5; D gene: TRBD2; V gene: TRBV7-6; clone size: NA; CDR3 DNA: TGTGCCAGCAGCTTCGGGAGGCGGGTAGACCAAGAGACCCAGTACTTC; CDR3 protein: CASSFGRRVDQETQYF
J gene: TRBJ1-5; D gene: TRBD1; V gene: TRBV7-9; clone size: NA; CDR3 DNA: TGTGCCAGCAGCTTAGAAACAGGGGGTCCTCAGCCCCAGCATTTT; CDR3 protein: CASSLETGGPQPQHF
J gene: TRBJ2-1; D gene: TRBD2; V gene: TRBV30; clone size: NA; CDR3 DNA: TGTGCCTCTAGGAGGGGAGGGAAAAATGAGCAGTTCTTC; CDR3 protein: CASRRGGKNEQFF
J gene: TRBJ1-5; D gene: NA; V gene: TRBV7-2; clone size: NA; CDR3 DNA: TGTGCCAGCAGCTCGACAGGAGAGCCCCAGCATTTT; CDR3 protein: CASSSTGEPQHF
J gene: TRBJ1-4; D gene: TRBD1; V gene: TRBV5-1; clone size: NA; CDR3 DNA: TGCGCCAGCAGCTCGACCGGGACAGAGAATGAAAAACTGTTTTTT; CDR3 protein: CASSSTGTENEKLFF
J gene: TRBJ1-6; D gene: TRBD1; V gene: TRBV6-4; clone size: NA; CDR3 DNA: TGTGCCAGCAGTACCAGGACAGGGGATTCACCCCTCCACTTT; CDR3 protein: CASSTRTGDSPLHF
J gene: TRBJ1-4; D gene: NA; V gene: TRBV7-2; clone size: NA; CDR3 DNA: TGTGCCAGCAGCCCCGCTCCCCTAGGTGAAAAACTGTTTTTT; CDR3 protein: CASSPAPLGEKLFF
J gene: TRBJ1-6; D gene: NA; V gene: TRBV7-8; clone size: NA; CDR3 DNA: TGTGCCAGCAGCTTAGCCGTGACTGATAATTCACCCCTCCACTTT; CDR3 protein: CASSLAVTDNSPLHF